The 14 T cell receptor beta chains reported below all come from one sample, sequenced in a study of T-cell memory formation after mild COVID-19. TCRdb reanalysed the 5' RACE reads using MiXCR and keeps one entry per CDR3 protein. The sample consists of a few hundred thousand distinct CDR3 sequences, 20% to 25% of them appearing once. The source material was PBMCs or a T cell subset sorted from them (not recorded which). The receptors here all came from an adult woman who had mild COVID-19 (a few samples of this study predate the infection). Cell type and time point are not known.

This clonotype was observed a handful of times. The chain recombines TRBV6-5 with TRBJ1-5; 9 bases match TRBD1. Germline CDR1 and CDR2: MNHEY and SVGAGI. The CDR3 consists of 15 residues. The V and J ends lost 2 bases and 4 bases, in that order; junction bases with no gene match: 3. The CDR3 DNA reads as TGTGCCAGCAGTTACGGGACAGGGAGGAATCAGCCCCAGCATTTT. It specifies CASSYGTGRNQPQHF.

The CDR3 here is CASSPTARGHDNEQFF. The CDR3 nucleotides read TGTGCCAGCAGTCCCACGGCCAGGGGGCACGACAATGAGCAGTTCTTC. The chain combines TRBV12-3 or TRBV12-4 with TRBJ2-1, with TRBD1 identical over 8 bases. V lost 5 bases and J lost 5; bases outside the gene matches: 11. The CDR3 has 16 residues.

This clonotype appeared a few times. The V gene is TRBV7-9, the J gene TRBJ2-1; 7 nucleotides match TRBD2. The CDR3 is 13 amino acids. The V and J ends lost 2 bases and 9 bases, in that order; junction bases with no gene match: 4. Germline V gene lookup returns CDR1 SEHNR and CDR2 FQNEAQ (reference sequence). CDR3 nucleotides: TGTGCCAGCAGCTTAATTGCGGGAGCTGAGCAGTTCTTC. Residues: CASSLIAGAEQFF. The full variable domain, in which reference TRBV7-9 and TRBJ2-1 provide the parts outside the CDR3, is DTGVSQNPRHKITKRGQNVTFRCDPISEHNRLYWYRQTLGQGPEFLTYFQNEAQLEKSRLLSDRFSAERPKGSFSTLEIQRTEQGDSAMYLCASSLIAGAEQFFGPGTRLTVL.

This chain connects TRBV7-3 to TRBJ2-4; D possibly matches TRBD1 or TRBD2 (5 bases each). CDR3 size: 16 residues. Germline assignment: CDR1 SGHTA and CDR2 FQGTGA. The V gene lost 2 bases and the J gene lost 0 bases, with 11 bases spanning the gap. CDR3 residues: CASSLSEGSAKNIQYF. DNA of the CDR3: TGTGCCAGCAGCTTATCCGAGGGGTCAGCCAAAAACATTCAGTACTTC.

The chain recombines TRBV16 with TRBJ2-7, with TRBD1 identical over 7 bases. Germline lookup yields CDR1 KGHSY and CDR2 FQNENV. The V segment lost 4 bases and the J segment 6 bases; nucleotides outside the gene matches: 9. The CDR3 is 14 residues long. In DNA, the CDR3 is TGTGCCAGCAGCCCTCCGACAGGGTACCCCGAGCAGTACTTC. Protein: CASSPPTGYPEQYF.

This clonotype was seen more than once but under ten times. V usage is TRBV20-1 and J usage is TRBJ2-7, with TRBD1 as a possible D gene (8 bases). From germline, CDR1 is DFQATT and CDR2 SNEGSKA (reference sequence). V lost 1 base and J lost 3, with 22 bases in between. This CDR3 has 17 amino acids. The CDR3 is CSARVRGQAAGVYEQYF. CDR3 in DNA: TGCAGTGCTAGAGTGAGGGGACAGGCCGCGGGGGTCTACGAGCAGTACTTC.

The chain uses TRBV5-1 and TRBJ2-4; 9 nucleotides align to TRBD2. This CDR3 spans 17 amino acids. Per the germline V gene, CDR1 is SGHRS and CDR2 is YFSETQ. With 0 bases clipped from V and 1 base from J, the junction kept 5 bases outside the gene matches. CDR3 sequence (DNA): TGCGCCAGCAGCTTGGTTAGCGGGGGTCTGGCCAAAAACATTCAGTACTTC. Its protein is CASSLVSGGLAKNIQYF.

This chain connects TRBV7-9 to TRBJ2-2; unclear D gene. This CDR3 has 14 residues. V shed 0 bases and J shed 4 bases, with 6 bases lying between them. The germline gives CDR1 SEHNR, CDR2 FQNEAQ (reference sequence). As DNA, the CDR3 is TGTGCCAGCAGCTTAGCGAGGACCACCGGGGAGCTGTTTTTT. Residues: CASSLARTTGELFF.

Many counts were recorded for this clonotype. The chain combines TRBV7-9 with TRBJ1-5, with D hard to call. From germline, CDR1 is SEHNR and CDR2 FQNEAQ (reference sequence). V lost 5 bases, J lost 10 bases, and 15 bases lay in between. CDR3 length: 13 residues. CDR3 sequence: CASSAENRLPQHF. CDR3 nucleotide sequence: TGTGCCAGCAGCGCCGAAAATCGTTTACCCCAGCATTTT.

This clonotype came up a few times. V is TRBV7-9 and J is TRBJ1-2, with D possibly being TRBD1 (6 bases). CDR1 SEHNR and CDR2 FQNEAQ come from the germline V gene (reference sequence). This CDR3 is built from 13 residues. V was cut by 5 bases and J by 4 bases, with 11 bases left in between. The chain's CDR3 is CASSQGQLYGYTF. CDR3 DNA: TGTGCCAGCAGCCAAGGACAGCTCTATGGCTACACCTTC.

This clonotype was counted at least ten times. V usage is TRBV6-6 and J usage is TRBJ2-1, with 7 bases fitting TRBD1. CDR1 and CDR2 from the germline V gene are MNHNY and SVGAGI (reference sequence). This CDR3 is 15 amino acids long. The junction had 12 bases not matched to a gene; V was cut back by 6 bases and J by 7 bases. The CDR3 loop is CASRDTGVPTNEQFF. The CDR3 DNA reads as TGTGCCAGCAGGGACACAGGGGTACCTACTAATGAGCAGTTCTTC.

This clonotype was detected ten times or more. V usage is TRBV5-1 and J usage is TRBJ1-5; D call uncertain. CDR3 length: 13 amino acids. V gave up 0 bases and J gave up 5 bases, with 6 bases separating them. Germline V gene sequence: CDR1 SGHRS, CDR2 YFSETQ. CDR3 protein: CASSLDPDQPQHF. In nucleotides, the CDR3 is TGCGCCAGCAGCTTGGACCCTGATCAGCCCCAGCATTTT.

The chain carries TRBV30 and TRBJ2-7, with D possibly TRBD1 on 7 matching bases. CDR1 GTSNPN and CDR2 SVGIG come from the germline V gene (reference sequence). V gave up 1 base and J gave up 4 bases, with 11 bases separating them. The CDR3 has 13 amino acids. CDR3 DNA: TGTGCCTGGAGTGCCCAGGGGGGTTACGAGCAGTACTTC. It codes for CAWSAQGGYEQYF.

The chain employs TRBV3-1 and TRBJ2-7; 7 nucleotides agree with TRBD1. The V gene's germline CDR1 is LGHDT and CDR2 YNNKEL (reference sequence). V shed 5 bases, J shed 4 bases, and the junction held 14 bases outside the gene matches. The CDR3 covers 16 residues. This CDR3 is CASSASGTAIAYEQYF. The DNA for the CDR3 is TGTGCCAGCAGCGCCTCCGGGACAGCTATCGCTTACGAGCAGTACTTC.